This TCR beta chain is drawn from a study of blood T cell repertoires in COVID-19. Study information: Researchers got acute and convalescent COVID-19 samples from the United States, Italy and Spain. The analysed material was cDNA or gDNA that came from T cells, B-cell-depleted T cells, or PBMCs.

As processed by the authors: Estimation of nucleated cell counts was performed using reference gene primer amplification. Produced via immunoSEQ multiplex PCR; TCRdb's table is partial and in-frame only. For V, J and clone size, that table is used; D and trimming come from the DNA. Of under 300,000 clones listed, about 80% are singletons. V lost 11 bases and J lost 5; bases outside the gene matches: 13. Germline V gene data show CDR1 as MNHEY and CDR2 as SVGAGI. This CDR3 region has 14 residues. This TCR was sampled from a woman aged 80 or over with acute or convalescent COVID-19. The chain joins TRBV6-5 to TRBJ1-2, with TRBD1 matching 8 bases. The sample taken for sequencing was peripheral blood. CDR3 DNA: TGTGCCTCCTCACGCCCCGGGACAGGATATGGCTACACCTTC. Translation: CASSRPGTGYGYTF.